Listed here is a single TCR beta chain. The source of the sample is a study of T cell changes during pregnancy in multiple sclerosis. Germline V gene data show CDR1 as MNHNS and CDR2 as SASEGT. The CDR3 has 12 amino acids. Trimming took 0 bases from V and 12 from J, leaving 12 bases between them. TCRdb's copy holds only in-frame clones and misses some; the assay was immunoSEQ multiplex PCR. This table has 45,000 to 55,000 clones, approximately 88% appearing once. The chain combines TRBV6-1 with TRBJ2-7; D is ambiguous. The origin of this receptor is a female donor with multiple sclerosis, enrolled in a pregnancy study. The specimen comprised CD4+ T cells from peripheral blood mononuclear cells, sampled in the second trimester of pregnancy. CDR3 nucleotides: TGTGCCAGCAGTGAAGCCGACGGAGCTCGGTACTTC. The encoded protein is CASSEADGARYF.